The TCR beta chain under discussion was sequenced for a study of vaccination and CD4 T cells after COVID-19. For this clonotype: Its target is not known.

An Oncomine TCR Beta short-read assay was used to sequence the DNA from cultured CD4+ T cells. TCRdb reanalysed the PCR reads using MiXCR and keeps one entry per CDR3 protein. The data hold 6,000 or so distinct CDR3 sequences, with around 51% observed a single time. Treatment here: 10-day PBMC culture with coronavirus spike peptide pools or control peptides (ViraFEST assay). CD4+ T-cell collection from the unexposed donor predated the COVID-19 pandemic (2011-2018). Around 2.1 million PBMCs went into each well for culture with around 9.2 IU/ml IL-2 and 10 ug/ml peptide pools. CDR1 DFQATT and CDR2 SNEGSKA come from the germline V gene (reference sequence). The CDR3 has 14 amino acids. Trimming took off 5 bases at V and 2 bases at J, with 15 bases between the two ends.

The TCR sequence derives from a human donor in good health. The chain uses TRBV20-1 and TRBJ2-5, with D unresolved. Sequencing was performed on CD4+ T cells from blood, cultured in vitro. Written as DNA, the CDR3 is TGCAGTGCTGAGTTAGGAGCGTTACAAGAGACCCAGTACTTC. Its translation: CSAELGALQETQYF.